This TCR beta chain was sequenced in a study of cytomegalovirus exposure and HLA in healthy donors. On the study more broadly: The roughly 130 validation repertoires were reported in a later analysis to have been generated on the same platform as the approximately 700 first-cohort repertoires.

The length of the CDR3 is 18 residues. The junction had 13 bases not matched to a gene; V was cut back by 6 bases and J by 3 bases. Germline V gives CDR1 MRHNA, CDR2 SNTAGT. Clones were sequenced by immunoSEQ multiplex PCR, and TCRdb holds only the in-frame ones, with some missing. The table records some 180,000 clones, about 81% of them present only once. The chain joins TRBV6-4 to TRBJ2-2, with TRBD2 matching 10 bases. Sequencing input: PBMCs. This TCR derives from a woman in her thirties in good health and CMV-seronegative. The CDR3, as DNA: TGTGCCAGCAGCGTTCTAGCGGGAGAGGTGGGGGACACCGGGGAGCTGTTTTTT. This translates into CASSVLAGEVGDTGELFF.